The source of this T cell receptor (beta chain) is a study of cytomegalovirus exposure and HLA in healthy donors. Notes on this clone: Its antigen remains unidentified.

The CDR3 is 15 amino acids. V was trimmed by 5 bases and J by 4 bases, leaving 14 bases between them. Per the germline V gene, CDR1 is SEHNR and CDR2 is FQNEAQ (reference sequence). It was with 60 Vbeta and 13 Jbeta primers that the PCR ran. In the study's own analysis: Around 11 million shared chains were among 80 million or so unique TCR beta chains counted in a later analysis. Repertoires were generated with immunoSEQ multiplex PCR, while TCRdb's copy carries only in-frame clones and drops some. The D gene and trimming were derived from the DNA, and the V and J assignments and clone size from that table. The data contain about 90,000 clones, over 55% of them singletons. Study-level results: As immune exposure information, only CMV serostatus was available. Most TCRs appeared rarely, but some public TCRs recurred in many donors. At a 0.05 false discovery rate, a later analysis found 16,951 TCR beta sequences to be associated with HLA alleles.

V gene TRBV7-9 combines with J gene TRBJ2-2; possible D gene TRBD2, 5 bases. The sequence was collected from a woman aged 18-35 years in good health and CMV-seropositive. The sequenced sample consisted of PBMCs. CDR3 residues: CASSPRWGATGELFF. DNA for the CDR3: TGTGCCAGCAGCCCTAGGTGGGGAGCCACCGGGGAGCTGTTTTTT.